This T cell receptor (beta chain) was observed in a study of a mutant IDH1 vaccine in newly diagnosed glioma. On the study more broadly: Following radiotherapy alone, or alongside temozolomide cycles, vaccination was started after an interval of 4-6 weeks. The therapy given earlier, which was standard therapy, consisted of radiotherapy, temozolomide, or both, and most of the patients received both. Study-wide results and limits: Whatever changes occurred in top peripheral T cell clonotypes seemed unrelated to pseudoprogression.

Profiling relied on immunoSEQ multiplex PCR, and the TCRdb table lists in-frame clones only, not all of them. This table holds some 30,000 clones, 79% found once. The junction had 7 bases not matched to a gene; V was cut back by 4 bases and J by 5 bases. The CDR3 covers 15 residues. Per germline, CDR1 SGDLS and CDR2 YYNGEE. Time point specified: week 35, safety follow-up. With topical imiquimod, each dose of the vaccine consisted of 300 ug of mutant IDH1 20-mer peptide. Donors had new WHO grade 3 or 4 IDH1-mutant, ATRX-lost astrocytomas. In the case of this clone: Its antigen is currently unknown.

The material was PBMCs, obtained from a glioma patient whose treatment included an IDH1 peptide vaccine. V usage is TRBV9 and J usage is TRBJ1-1, with 11 bases aligning to TRBD1. The origin of this receptor is a woman in her 30s with glioma. Some clones in this sample may be carry-over from other donors' samples. CDR3 DNA sequence: TGTGCCAGCAGCACTCGGACAGGGGGCGTAACTGAAGCTTTCTTT. It codes for CASSTRTGGVTEAFF.